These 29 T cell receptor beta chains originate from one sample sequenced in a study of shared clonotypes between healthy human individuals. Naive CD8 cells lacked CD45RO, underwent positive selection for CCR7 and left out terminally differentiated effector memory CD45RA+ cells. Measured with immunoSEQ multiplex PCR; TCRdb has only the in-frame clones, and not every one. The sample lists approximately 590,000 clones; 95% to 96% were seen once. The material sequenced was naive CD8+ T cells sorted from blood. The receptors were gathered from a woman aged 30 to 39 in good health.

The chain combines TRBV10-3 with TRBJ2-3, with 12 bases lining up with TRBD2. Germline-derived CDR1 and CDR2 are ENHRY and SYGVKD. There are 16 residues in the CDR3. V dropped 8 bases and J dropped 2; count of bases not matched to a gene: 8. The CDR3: CAIGIRLAGATDTQYF. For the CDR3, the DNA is TGTGCCATCGGTATTAGACTAGCGGGAGCCACAGATACGCAGTATTTT.

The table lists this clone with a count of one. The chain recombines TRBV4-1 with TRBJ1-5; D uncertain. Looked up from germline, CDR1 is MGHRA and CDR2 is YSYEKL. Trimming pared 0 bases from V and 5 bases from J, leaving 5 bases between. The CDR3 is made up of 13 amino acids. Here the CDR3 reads CASSQDLYQPQHF. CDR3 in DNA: TGCGCCAGCAGCCAAGATCTCTATCAGCCCCAGCATTTT.

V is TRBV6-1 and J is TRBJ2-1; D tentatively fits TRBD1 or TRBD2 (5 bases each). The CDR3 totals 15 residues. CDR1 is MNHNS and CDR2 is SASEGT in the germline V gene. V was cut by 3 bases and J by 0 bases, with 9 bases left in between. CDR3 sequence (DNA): TGTGCCAGCAGTGATGGGGGACCCTCCTACAATGAGCAGTTCTTC. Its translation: CASSDGGPSYNEQFF.

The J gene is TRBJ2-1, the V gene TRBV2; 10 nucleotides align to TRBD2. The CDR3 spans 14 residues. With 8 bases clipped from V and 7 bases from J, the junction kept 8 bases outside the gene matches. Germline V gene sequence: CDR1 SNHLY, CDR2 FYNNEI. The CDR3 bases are TGTGCCAGCCGAGCGGGAGGGCCGGATAATGAGCAGTTCTTC. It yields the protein CASRAGGPDNEQFF.

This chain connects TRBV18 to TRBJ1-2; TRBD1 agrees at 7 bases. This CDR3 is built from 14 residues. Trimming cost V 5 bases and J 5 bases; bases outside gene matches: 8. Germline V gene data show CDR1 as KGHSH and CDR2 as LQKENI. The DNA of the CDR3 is TGTGCCAGCTCAGATCCGACAGGGTATTATGGCTACACCTTC. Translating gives CASSDPTGYYGYTF.

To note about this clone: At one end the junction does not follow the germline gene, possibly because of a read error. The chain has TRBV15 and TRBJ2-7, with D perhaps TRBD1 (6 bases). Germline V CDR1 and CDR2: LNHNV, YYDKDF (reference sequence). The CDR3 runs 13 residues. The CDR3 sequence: CATSREGDYEQYF. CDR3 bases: TGTGCCACGAGCAGAGAGGGGGATTACGAGCAGTACTTC.

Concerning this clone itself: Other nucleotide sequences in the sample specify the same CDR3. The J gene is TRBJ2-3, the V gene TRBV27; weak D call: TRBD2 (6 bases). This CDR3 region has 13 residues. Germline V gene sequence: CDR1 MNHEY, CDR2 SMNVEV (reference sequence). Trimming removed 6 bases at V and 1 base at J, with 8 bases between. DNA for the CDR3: TGTGCCAGCAGACTAGCAGGCACAGATACGCAGTATTTT. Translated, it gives CASRLAGTDTQYF.

The CDR3 loop reads CATGTSGSWTDTQYF. The CDR3 DNA sequence: TGTGCCACAGGGACTAGCGGGAGTTGGACAGATACGCAGTATTTT. The rearrangement uses TRBV19 and TRBJ2-3; 14 bases are shared with TRBD2. J was trimmed by 3 bases and V by 10 bases; bases with no gene match: 6. CDR3 length equals 15 residues. Per the germline V gene, CDR1 is LNHDA and CDR2 is SQIVND (reference sequence).

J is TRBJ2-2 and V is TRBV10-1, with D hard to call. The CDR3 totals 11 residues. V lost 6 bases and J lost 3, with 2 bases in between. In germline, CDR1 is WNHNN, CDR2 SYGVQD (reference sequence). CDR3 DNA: TGCGCCAGCAGGGACACCGGGGAGCTGTTTTTT. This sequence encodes CASRDTGELFF.

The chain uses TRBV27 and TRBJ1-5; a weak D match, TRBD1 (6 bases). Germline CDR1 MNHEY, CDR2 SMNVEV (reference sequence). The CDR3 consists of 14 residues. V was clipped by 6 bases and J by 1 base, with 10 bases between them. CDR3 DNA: TGTGCCAGCAGATCAGGGGCGAGCAATCAGCCCCAGCATTTT. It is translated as CASRSGASNQPQHF.

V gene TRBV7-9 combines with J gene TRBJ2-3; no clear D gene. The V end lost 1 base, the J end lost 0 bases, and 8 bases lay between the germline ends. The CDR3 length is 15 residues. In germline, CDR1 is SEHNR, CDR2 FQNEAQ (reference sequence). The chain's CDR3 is CASSLVVGSTDTQYF. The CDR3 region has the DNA TGTGCCAGCAGCTTAGTGGTCGGGAGCACAGATACGCAGTATTTT.

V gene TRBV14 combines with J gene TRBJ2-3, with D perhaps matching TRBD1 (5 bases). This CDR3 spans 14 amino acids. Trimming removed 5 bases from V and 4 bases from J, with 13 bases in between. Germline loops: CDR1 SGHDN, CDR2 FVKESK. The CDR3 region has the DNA TGTGCCAGCAGCGGCAGGGATCTCGCAGATACGCAGTATTTT. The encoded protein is CASSGRDLADTQYF.

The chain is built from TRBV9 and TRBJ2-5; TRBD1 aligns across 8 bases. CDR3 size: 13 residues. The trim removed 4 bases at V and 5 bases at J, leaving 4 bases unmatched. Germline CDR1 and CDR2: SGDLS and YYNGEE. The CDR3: CASSLTGDETQYF. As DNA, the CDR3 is TGTGCCAGCAGCTTGACAGGGGATGAGACCCAGTACTTC.

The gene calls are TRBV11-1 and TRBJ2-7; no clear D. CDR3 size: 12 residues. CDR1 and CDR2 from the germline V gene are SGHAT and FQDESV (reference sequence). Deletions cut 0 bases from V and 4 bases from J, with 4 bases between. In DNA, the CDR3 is TGTGCCAGCAGCTTAGCGGGATACGAGCAGTACTTC. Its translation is CASSLAGYEQYF.

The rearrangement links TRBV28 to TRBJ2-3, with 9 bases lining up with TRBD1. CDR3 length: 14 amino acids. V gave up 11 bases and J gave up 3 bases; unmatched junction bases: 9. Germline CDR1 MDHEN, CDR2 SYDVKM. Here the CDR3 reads CASWAGQGTDTQYF. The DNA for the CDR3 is TGTGCCTCCTGGGCGGGACAGGGAACAGATACGCAGTATTTT.

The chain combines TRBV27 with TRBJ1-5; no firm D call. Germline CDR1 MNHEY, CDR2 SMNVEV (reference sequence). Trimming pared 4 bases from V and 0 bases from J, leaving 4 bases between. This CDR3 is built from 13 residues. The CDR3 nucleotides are TGTGCCAGCAGTTACTTTAGCAATCAGCCCCAGCATTTT. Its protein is CASSYFSNQPQHF.

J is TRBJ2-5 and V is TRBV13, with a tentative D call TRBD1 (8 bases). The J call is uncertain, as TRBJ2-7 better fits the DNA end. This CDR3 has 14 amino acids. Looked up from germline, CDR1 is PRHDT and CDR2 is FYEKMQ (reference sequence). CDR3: CASSLGQGGYEQYF. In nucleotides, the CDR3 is TGTGCCAGCAGCCTTGGACAGGGAGGGTACGAGCAGTACTTC.

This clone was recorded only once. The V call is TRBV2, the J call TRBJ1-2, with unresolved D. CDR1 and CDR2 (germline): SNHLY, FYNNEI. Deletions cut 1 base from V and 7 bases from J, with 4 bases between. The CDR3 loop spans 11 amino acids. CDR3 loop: CASSEESGYTF. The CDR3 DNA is TGTGCCAGCAGTGAAGAGAGTGGCTACACCTTC.

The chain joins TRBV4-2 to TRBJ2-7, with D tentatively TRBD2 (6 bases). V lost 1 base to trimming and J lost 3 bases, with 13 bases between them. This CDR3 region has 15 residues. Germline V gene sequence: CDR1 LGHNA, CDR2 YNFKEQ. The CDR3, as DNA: TGTGCCAGCAGCCAAGGACTAGAGGGTCTCTACGAGCAGTACTTC. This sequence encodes CASSQGLEGLYEQYF.

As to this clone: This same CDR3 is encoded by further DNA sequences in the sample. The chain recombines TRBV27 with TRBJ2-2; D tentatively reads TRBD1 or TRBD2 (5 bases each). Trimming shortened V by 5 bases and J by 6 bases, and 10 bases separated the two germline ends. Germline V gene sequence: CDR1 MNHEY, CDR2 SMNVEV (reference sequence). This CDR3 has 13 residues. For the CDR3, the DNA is TGTGCCAGCAGTCTGGGGGTGGCCGGGGAGCTGTTTTTT. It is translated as CASSLGVAGELFF.

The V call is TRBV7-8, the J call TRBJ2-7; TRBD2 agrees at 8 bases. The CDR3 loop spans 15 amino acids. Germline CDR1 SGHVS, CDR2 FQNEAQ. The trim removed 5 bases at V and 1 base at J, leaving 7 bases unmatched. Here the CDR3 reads CASSILAGSSYEQYF. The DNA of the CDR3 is TGTGCCAGCAGCATCTTAGCGGGATCTTCCTACGAGCAGTACTTC. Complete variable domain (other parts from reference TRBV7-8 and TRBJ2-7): GAGVSQSPRYKVAKRGQDVALRCDPISGHVSLFWYQQALGQGPEFLTYFQNEAQLDKSGLPSDRFFAERPEGSVSTLKIQRTQQEDSAVYLCASSILAGSSYEQYFGPGTRLTVT.

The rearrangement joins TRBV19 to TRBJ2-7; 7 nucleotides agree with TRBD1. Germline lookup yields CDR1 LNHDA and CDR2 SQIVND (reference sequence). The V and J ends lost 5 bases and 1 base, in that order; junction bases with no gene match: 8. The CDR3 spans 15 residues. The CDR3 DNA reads TGTGCCAGTAGTCCACCGGGACAGCCTTCCTACGAGCAGTACTTC. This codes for CASSPPGQPSYEQYF. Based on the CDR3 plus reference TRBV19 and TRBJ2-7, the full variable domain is DGGITQSPKYLFRKEGQNVTLSCEQNLNHDAMYWYRQDPGQGLRLIYYSQIVNDFQKGDIAEGYSVSREKKESFPLTVTSAQKNPTAFYLCASSPPGQPSYEQYFGPGTRLTVT.

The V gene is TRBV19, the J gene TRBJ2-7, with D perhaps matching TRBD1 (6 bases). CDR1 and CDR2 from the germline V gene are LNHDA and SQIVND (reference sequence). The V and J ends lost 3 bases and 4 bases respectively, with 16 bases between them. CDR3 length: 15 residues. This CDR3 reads CASSMVRDIYYEQYF. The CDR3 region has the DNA TGTGCCAGTAGTATGGTCCGGGACATCTATTACGAGCAGTACTTC.

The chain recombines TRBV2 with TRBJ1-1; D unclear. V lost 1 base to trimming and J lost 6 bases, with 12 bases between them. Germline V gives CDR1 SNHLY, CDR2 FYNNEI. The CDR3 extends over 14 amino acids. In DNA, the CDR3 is TGTGCCAGCAGTGAAGGCAGGATTTCCCCTGAAGCTTTCTTT. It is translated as CASSEGRISPEAFF.

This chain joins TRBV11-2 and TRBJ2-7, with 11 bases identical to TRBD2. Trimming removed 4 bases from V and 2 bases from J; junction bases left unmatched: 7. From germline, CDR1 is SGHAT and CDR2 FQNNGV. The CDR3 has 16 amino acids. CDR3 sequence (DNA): TGTGCCAGCAGCTCAGACCTGGGACTAGCGGCCTACGAGCAGTACTTC. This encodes CASSSDLGLAAYEQYF.

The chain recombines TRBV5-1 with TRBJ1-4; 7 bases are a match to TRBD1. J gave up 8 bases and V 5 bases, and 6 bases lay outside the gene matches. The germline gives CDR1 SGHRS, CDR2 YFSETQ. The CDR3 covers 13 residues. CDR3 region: CASSSTGDEKLFF. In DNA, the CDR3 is TGCGCCAGCAGTAGTACAGGGGACGAAAAACTGTTTTTT.

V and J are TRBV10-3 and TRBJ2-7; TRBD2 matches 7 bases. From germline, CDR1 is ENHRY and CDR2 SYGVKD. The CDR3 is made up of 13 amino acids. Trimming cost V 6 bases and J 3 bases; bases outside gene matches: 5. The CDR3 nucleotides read TGTGCCATCAGCCCGACTAGCATCTACGAGCAGTACTTC. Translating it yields CAISPTSIYEQYF.

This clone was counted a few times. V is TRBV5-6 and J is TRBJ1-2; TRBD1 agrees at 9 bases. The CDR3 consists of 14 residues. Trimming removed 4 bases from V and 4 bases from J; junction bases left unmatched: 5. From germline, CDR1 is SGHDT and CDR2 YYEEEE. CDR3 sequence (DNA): TGTGCCAGCAGCCCAGGGACAGGGACCTATGGCTACACCTTC. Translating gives CASSPGTGTYGYTF.

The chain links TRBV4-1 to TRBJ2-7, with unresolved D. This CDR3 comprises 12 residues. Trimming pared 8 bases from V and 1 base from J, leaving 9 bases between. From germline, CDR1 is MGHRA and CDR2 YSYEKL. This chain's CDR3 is CASLGDSYEQYF. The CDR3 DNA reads TGCGCCAGCCTCGGTGATTCCTACGAGCAGTACTTC.